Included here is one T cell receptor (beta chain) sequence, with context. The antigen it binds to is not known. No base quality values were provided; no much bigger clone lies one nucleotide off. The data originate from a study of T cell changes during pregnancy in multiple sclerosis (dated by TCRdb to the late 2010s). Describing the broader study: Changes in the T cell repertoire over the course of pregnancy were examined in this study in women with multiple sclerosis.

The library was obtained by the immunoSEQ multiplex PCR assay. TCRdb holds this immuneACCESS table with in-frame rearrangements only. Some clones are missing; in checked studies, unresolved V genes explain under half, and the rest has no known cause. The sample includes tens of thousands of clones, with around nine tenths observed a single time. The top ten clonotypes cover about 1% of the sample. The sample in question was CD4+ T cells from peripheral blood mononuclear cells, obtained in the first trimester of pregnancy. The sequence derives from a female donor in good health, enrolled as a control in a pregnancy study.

The CDR3 reads CASSLEIGQLTYEQYF. The DNA sequence is given as TGTGCCAGCAGCTTAGAGATAGGACAGCTAACCTACGAGCAGTACTTC. The sequence links TRBV7-8 to TRBJ2-7, with TRBD1 as a weak D call on 6 bases. CDR1 is given as SGHVS and CDR2 as FQNEAQ, both from the germline V gene. Spanning cysteine to phenylalanine, the CDR3 consists of 16 amino acids. Of the read, only the CDR3 DNA is kept; its 48 bases are in frame from base 1. V and J are truncated by 1 base and 2 bases respectively, leaving an intervening sequence of 15 bases.